This entry is about one T cell receptor beta chain. Authors' processing steps: Reference gene primers were amplified, and this amplification served to estimate nucleated cell counts. The protocol was immunoSEQ multiplex PCR, while the TCRdb copy is restricted to in-frame clones and leaves out a portion. The DNA was the basis for D and trimming; V, J and clone size are from that table. Of about 220,000 clones in the sample, over 75% were seen once. These data are taken from a study of blood T cell repertoires in COVID-19. Sequencing used peripheral blood. This TCR was recovered from a man aged 35 to 55 with active or convalescent COVID-19.

The CDR3: CASTPGQGKGTEAFF. The CDR3, as DNA: TGCGCCAGCACCCCGGGACAGGGCAAGGGCACTGAAGCTTTCTTT. The V call is TRBV10-2, the J call TRBJ1-1, with 9 nucleotides matching TRBD1. The CDR3 is 15 residues long. J was trimmed by 4 bases and V by 7 bases; bases with no gene match: 10. The germline gives CDR1 WSHSY, CDR2 SAAADI.